The T cell receptor beta chain described here comes from a study of T cells in Graves' hyperthyroidism and ophthalmopathy (dated by TCRdb to between 2019 and 2020). Regarding the research as a whole: Peripheral blood samples were taken at the time of initial diagnosis, prior to any treatment. The paper describes TCR Vbeta CDR3 sequencing of more than 120 peripheral blood samples, made up of roughly 45 ophthalmopathy patients, approximately 73 hyperthyroidism patients and approximately 17 progressor patients. To identify TCR V-J signatures that set the groups apart, the researchers used a discovery cohort of 100 patients, made up of some 41 with Graves' ophthalmopathy and 57 with stable Graves' hyperthyroidism. The study also compared thyroid tissue and blood T-cell repertoires from a handful of Graves' hyperthyroidism patients. The 100 or so discovery patients were randomly divided into training and test sets at a 7:3 ratio. After blood sampling, hyperthyroidism patients were treated with methimazole at a starting dose of 30 mg daily, and ophthalmopathy patients were treated with high-dose intravenous methylprednisolone. Prospective prediction of ophthalmopathy was tested in an independent validation cohort of about 19 hyperthyroidism patients and 17 patients who later progressed to ophthalmopathy.

Graves' hyperthyroidism was defined as stable when no progression to ophthalmopathy occurred over 18 months of follow-up. Hyperthyroidism patients were newly diagnosed, with disease duration under 2 months, and aged 18 to 65 years. The study excluded patients with uncontrolled infections, other autoimmune diseases, pregnancy or lactation. Diagnoses relied on clinical symptoms, serum thyroxine and TRAb, thyroid ultrasound and orbital computed tomography. Ficoll-Paque density gradient centrifugation was used to isolate PBMCs from 9.5 to 10 ml of fresh peripheral blood. Trizol reagent was used to extract total RNA, and RNA quality was then checked on an Agilent 2100 Bioanalyzer. As regards this clonotype: Its antigen specificity is not known. Qualities for individual bases were not recorded, and no much larger clone is one base off.

Including cysteine and phenylalanine, the CDR3 has 16 amino acids. Only the CDR3 part of the read is kept: 48 bases, read in frame from the first base. At the junction V is shortened by 4 bases and J by 6 bases, with 23 bases in between. From the germline V gene, CDR1 is SGDLS and CDR2 is YYNGEE. TCR beta CDR3 regions were amplified from RNA transcripts. For the first round of RT-PCR on the TCR CDR3, the HTBI primer set was used together with the Qiagen OneStep RT-PCR kit. The libraries were constructed in a second round of multiplex PCR and then size-selected and purified. The libraries were sequenced on an Illumina HiSeq2000 using paired-end 100 bp reads. From the authors' description of their analysis: Raw data were processed with SOAPnuke, discarding reads with adapters, uncalled bases, mean Phred below 15, or no exact constant-primer or identifier match. COPE v1.2.5 was used to merge high-quality paired reads, and clonotypes were defined as unique nucleotide sequences. MiTCR v1.1 was used to align clonotypes to the IMGT TRBV, TRBD and TRBJ reference segments. The analysis was restricted to V-J combinations with a frequency above 0.0001, which together covered roughly 99% of the repertoires. A TCS score was defined as the ratio of F50 (clonal expansion) to E x V (chaos), with BLOSUM62-based TCRdist applied between CDR3 peptides within each V-J. Welch's t-statistics and random forest reduced just over 500 V-J features to about 12, which were used in a naive Bayes classifier (R e1071). TCRdb handled the public reads itself, with Q25 trimming in fastp and clone calling in MiXCR, and kept productive beta chains. Every entry covers one CDR3 protein and lists the most common genes and DNA from its rows. TCRdb's processing, not the study's, gives the V and J calls here. The sample contains hundreds of thousands of distinct CDR3 sequences, more than 11% of them found a single time. The ten largest clones represent 20% to 25% of the sample.

Broader findings and caveats from the paper: A model built on a 13 V-J signature distinguished ophthalmopathy from stable hyperthyroidism, reaching approximately 89% sensitivity and about 81% specificity in cross-validation and 80%/75% in testing. Most expanded thyroid clonotypes (frequency above 0.001) were also found in blood, which suggests that blood repertoires may mirror thyroid immune responses. In validation, the model predicted progression to ophthalmopathy a median of about 6.8 months before onset, with 65% to 71% sensitivity and 72.22% specificity. No statistical method was used to set the sample size in advance, and investigators knew the group allocation.

The source of this sequence is a woman in her thirties with Graves' hyperthyroidism. The sequencing sample was made of blood. The chain joins TRBV9 to TRBJ2-7; a tentative D match to TRBD2 spans 5 bases. The nucleotide sequence is TGTGCCAGCAGCCCAAGAAGCGGAAGCCCAACGCCCGAGCAGTACTTC. Translated, it gives CASSPRSGSPTPEQYF.